These 27 T cell receptor beta chains were sequenced from one sample in a study of blood T cells in healthy people across ages. The second PCR ran roughly 7 to 12 cycles with a sample-barcoded 5' primer and J-beta primers. TCRdb re-called the 5' RACE reads through MiXCR, storing one row per CDR3 protein. This sample carries about 590,000 distinct CDR3 sequences, about 30% of them seen once, and the ten largest clones take 15% to 18%. The sample was blood. All receptors derive from a woman over 75 in good health.

The chain employs TRBV29-1 and TRBJ1-2; D perhaps matches TRBD1 (6 bases). The V gene's germline CDR1 is SQVTM and CDR2 ANQGSEA. The V end lost 3 bases, the J end lost 2 bases, and 16 bases lay between the germline ends. The CDR3 covers 15 residues. The CDR3 region is CSVDVLGTRNYGYTF. The CDR3 DNA reads TGCAGCGTTGATGTACTTGGGACACGGAACTATGGCTACACCTTC.

This clonotype appeared many times. The rearrangement links TRBV10-3 to TRBJ2-5; D is undetermined. With 4 bases removed from V and 4 bases from J, the gap between germline ends came to 10 bases. The CDR3 is made up of 13 amino acids. Per the germline V gene, CDR1 is ENHRY and CDR2 is SYGVKD. The CDR3 reads CAISGVRGETQYF. CDR3 DNA: TGTGCCATCAGTGGGGTTCGAGGAGAGACCCAGTACTTC.

This clonotype was recorded many times. The gene calls are TRBV10-3 and TRBJ2-6, with 8 bases fitting TRBD2. From germline, CDR1 is ENHRY and CDR2 SYGVKD. The CDR3 loop spans 15 amino acids. V gave up 11 bases and J gave up 1 base; unmatched junction bases: 7. The CDR3 DNA follows: TGTGCCTCGGGACCGGGAGGGTCTGGGGCCAACGTCCTGACTTTC. This gives the protein CASGPGGSGANVLTF.

This clonotype was picked up many times. The chain couples TRBV30 to TRBJ2-1; no firm D call. Germline V gene lookup returns CDR1 GTSNPN and CDR2 SVGIG (reference sequence). V was pared by 6 bases and J by 3 bases, with 12 bases between. The CDR3 is 13 amino acids. CDR3 loop: CACVVTNYNEQFF. CDR3 DNA: TGTGCCTGTGTCGTAACCAACTACAATGAGCAGTTCTTC.

This sequence joins TRBV9 and TRBJ1-6; D not certain. The germline V and J ends were trimmed by 1 base and 7 bases, with 9 bases remaining between them. Germline V gene lookup returns CDR1 SGDLS and CDR2 YYNGEE. The CDR3 totals 14 residues. As DNA, the CDR3 is TGTGCCAGCAGCGTAAAAGTGGGGAATTCACCCCTCCACTTT. Its protein is CASSVKVGNSPLHF.

V usage is TRBV6-2 or TRBV6-3 and J usage is TRBJ1-6, with D unresolved. Per germline, CDR1 MNHEY and CDR2 SVGEGT. The CDR3 consists of 13 residues. Trimming stripped 7 bases from V and 7 bases from J, with 11 bases between. This chain's CDR3 is CASNPRQNSPLHF. The CDR3 DNA sequence: TGTGCCAGCAACCCCCGACAAAATTCACCCCTCCACTTT.

This rearrangement joins TRBV10-3 to TRBJ1-5, with 7 bases identical to TRBD1. The V segment lost 6 bases and the J segment 10 bases; nucleotides outside the gene matches: 9. This CDR3 spans 13 amino acids. Per the germline V gene, CDR1 is ENHRY and CDR2 is SYGVKD. The chain's CDR3 is CAISTGDSEPQHF. The DNA for the CDR3 is TGTGCCATCAGCACAGGGGATAGTGAACCCCAGCATTTT.

The chain uses TRBV20-1 and TRBJ2-7; a possible D gene is TRBD1 (5 bases). The closer fit of TRBJ2-1 to the DNA end suggests the J call may be wrong. Germline V gives CDR1 DFQATT, CDR2 SNEGSKA (reference sequence). The CDR3 contains 12 residues. The CDR3 spells CSARPGPTEQFF. In DNA form, the CDR3 reads TGCAGTGCCAGACCAGGGCCCACTGAGCAGTTCTTC.

The chain has TRBV28 and TRBJ2-1; D might be TRBD1 or TRBD2, each matching 5 bases. The CDR3 contains 14 residues. Germline CDR1 MDHEN, CDR2 SYDVKM. Trimming cost V 2 bases and J 8 bases, with 13 bases left between them. CDR3 loop: CASSLPGPFHEQFF. The CDR3 DNA reads TGTGCCAGCAGTTTACCGGGACCTTTCCATGAGCAGTTCTTC.

This clonotype was detected only once. The V and J genes are TRBV4-3 and TRBJ2-1; D is unclear. The CDR3 covers 14 residues. Between the trimmed V and J ends, which lost 3 bases and 10 bases, there was a span of 16 bases. Germline V gene data show CDR1 as LGHNA and CDR2 as YSLEER. The CDR3 nucleotides read TGCGCCAGCAGCCAGGTAGTAGGGCAAGGGGAGCAGTTCTTC. Its translation: CASSQVVGQGEQFF.

This clonotype has at least ten counts. This sequence joins TRBV6-2 or TRBV6-3 and TRBJ2-1, with 7 bases that match TRBD2. CDR1 MNHEY and CDR2 SVGEGT come from the germline V gene. This CDR3 is 15 amino acids long. V lost 5 bases to trimming and J lost 0 bases; unmatched junction nucleotides: 4. The DNA of the CDR3 is TGTGCCAGCAGTGGGACGGGGGGCTCCTACAATGAGCAGTTCTTC. It is translated as CASSGTGGSYNEQFF.

This clonotype was seen more than once but under ten times. The rearrangement uses TRBV6-5 and TRBJ1-6, with TRBD1 matching 7 bases. Germline trimming cut 4 bases from V and 10 bases from J; bases unmatched to any gene: 7. In germline, CDR1 is MNHEY, CDR2 SVGAGI. This CDR3 region has 14 residues. The CDR3 reads CASSSGQVRSPLHF. The CDR3 DNA sequence: TGTGCCAGCAGTTCCGGACAGGTCCGGTCACCCCTCCACTTT.

Regarding this clonotype: Possible read error: a much larger clone is one base away. The chain carries TRBV12-3 or TRBV12-4 and TRBJ2-2; TRBD1 is a possible D gene (6 bases). This CDR3 has 14 amino acids. The V end lost 7 bases, the J end lost 5 bases, and 14 bases lay between the germline ends. CDR3 residues: CASNLQGTTGELFF. The CDR3 nucleotides are TGTGCCAGCAACCTGCAGGGGACAACCGGGGAGCTGTTTTTT.

Comments on this clonotype: One end of the junction fails to match germline, which may point to a read error. This sequence joins TRBV3-1 and TRBJ1-1; no firm D call. This CDR3 has 14 amino acids. Germline CDR1 is LGHDT and CDR2 is YNNKEL (reference sequence). CDR3 loop: CACSPWAGGTEAFF. CDR3 coding DNA: TGTGCCTGCAGCCCCTGGGCCGGAGGCACTGAAGCTTTCTTT.

This rearrangement joins TRBV5-1 to TRBJ1-3; 8 positions match TRBD1. The CDR3 covers 16 residues. V shed 4 bases, J shed 2 bases, and the junction held 8 bases outside the gene matches. CDR1 is SGHRS, CDR2 YFSETQ, per germline. The DNA for the CDR3 is TGCGCCAGCAGCCTAAGACAGGGGCCCACTGGAAACACCATATATTTT. Translating it yields CASSLRQGPTGNTIYF.

In its sample, this clonotype was seen many times. The chain recombines TRBV4-1 with TRBJ2-1; possibly TRBD2 for D (7 bases). The ends were cut back, 4 bases at V and 4 bases at J, with 17 bases in the middle. The CDR3 runs to 16 residues. The germline gives CDR1 MGHRA, CDR2 YSYEKL. CDR3 protein: CASSPLEAGAYNEQFF. In DNA form, the CDR3 reads TGCGCCAGCAGCCCCCTAGAGGCGGGGGCTTACAATGAGCAGTTCTTC.

This clonotype was observed at least ten times. The chain couples TRBV9 to TRBJ2-6; D is uncertain. Trimming cost V 0 bases and J 0 bases, with 4 bases left between them. The CDR3 runs to 15 residues. Germline V gene data show CDR1 as SGDLS and CDR2 as YYNGEE. CDR3 DNA: TGTGCCAGCAGCGTAGGTCACTCTGGGGCCAACGTCCTGACTTTC. It is translated as CASSVGHSGANVLTF.

This clonotype was detected many times. The J gene is TRBJ2-7, the V gene TRBV20-1; TRBD1 matches 8 bases. Germline V gives CDR1 DFQATT, CDR2 SNEGSKA (reference sequence). The CDR3 covers 13 residues. Trimming removed 7 bases from V and 5 bases from J; junction bases left unmatched: 10. CDR3 nucleotide sequence: TGCAGTGGGAAAGGACAGGGAAGGGACGAGCAGTACTTC. Amino acid sequence: CSGKGQGRDEQYF.

For this clonotype: The CDR3 ends on some other residue instead of the conserved phenylalanine or tryptophan, so this is likely a read error. The chain combines TRBV7-8 with TRBJ1-4; no clear D gene. The germline V gene encodes CDR1 SGHVS and CDR2 FQNEAQ. This CDR3 spans 15 amino acids. The CDR3 loop reads CAGSITGTTNEKLFL. The DNA of the CDR3 is TGTGCCGGCAGCATAACCGGGACAACTAATGAAAAACTGTTTTTG.

The CDR3 here is CSAKGLAGFWNTQYF. The CDR3 bases are TGCAGTGCCAAGGGACTAGCGGGGTTTTGGAATACGCAGTATTTT. The V gene is TRBV20-1, the J gene TRBJ2-3; TRBD2 agrees at 13 bases. CDR3 length: 15 residues. V shed 6 bases and J 7 bases; nucleotides not matched to a gene: 10. Germline V gene sequence: CDR1 DFQATT, CDR2 SNEGSKA (reference sequence).

This clonotype has more than one count but fewer than ten. A much bigger clone sits one base away, suggesting this may be a read error. The chain joins TRBV20-1 to TRBJ2-1, with 8 bases fitting TRBD2. The end of the DNA fits TRBJ2-7 better, so the J call may be wrong. The germline CDR1 and CDR2 sequences are DFQATT and SNEGSKA (reference sequence). The CDR3 is made up of 16 amino acids. CDR3 in DNA: TGCAGTGCTAGAGATAGTCTAGCGGGCTCCTACAATGAGCAGTACTTC. Amino acid sequence: CSARDSLAGSYNEQYF.

This clonotype was found many times. This chain connects TRBV7-9 to TRBJ1-2, with 8 bases matching TRBD1. The germline gives CDR1 SEHNR, CDR2 FQNEAQ (reference sequence). J was trimmed by 0 bases and V by 5 bases; bases with no gene match: 14. The CDR3 has 18 residues. CDR3 protein: CASSRPPDRVLSNYGYTF. The CDR3 coding sequence is TGTGCCAGCAGCCGTCCCCCGGACAGGGTCCTATCTAACTATGGCTACACCTTC.

With regard to this clonotype: This may come from a read error, since a much larger clone is one base off. The V call is TRBV5-6, the J call TRBJ2-5; the D call may be TRBD1 or TRBD2 (5 bases each). V was cut by 3 bases and J by 11 bases, with 14 bases left in between. Germline CDR1 reads SGHDT; CDR2 reads YYEEEE. The CDR3 runs 12 residues. The CDR3: CASSSGHREQYF. CDR3 nucleotide sequence: TGTGCCAGCAGCTCGGGGCACCGTGAGCAGTACTTC.

The genes are TRBV10-3 and TRBJ1-2; D is unresolved. This CDR3 is built from 15 residues. With 0 bases removed from V and 2 bases from J, the gap between germline ends came to 10 bases. CDR1 ENHRY and CDR2 SYGVKD come from the germline V gene. The CDR3 DNA follows: TGTGCCATCAGTGAGTCTGGGAGAAGAAACTATGGCTACACCTTC. This encodes CAISESGRRNYGYTF.

The V call is TRBV15, the J call TRBJ2-2; the D is unclear. The CDR3 contains 14 residues. V was shortened by 8 bases and J by 0 bases, with 10 bases between the two germline ends. Germline CDR1 LNHNV, CDR2 YYDKDF (reference sequence). The CDR3 here is CATQVGPNTGELFF. The CDR3 DNA reads TGTGCCACCCAGGTGGGTCCGAACACCGGGGAGCTGTTTTTT.

This clonotype has ten or more counts. The V call is TRBV20-1, the J call TRBJ1-2, with 8 bases lining up with TRBD1. V trimming: 3 bases; J trimming: 2 bases; junction bases outside the gene matches: 5. This CDR3 contains 14 residues. The germline V gene encodes CDR1 DFQATT and CDR2 SNEGSKA (reference sequence). Written as DNA, the CDR3 is TGCAGTGCTAGCGGGGACAGGTTGAACTATGGCTACACCTTC. It specifies CSASGDRLNYGYTF.

This clonotype was observed at least ten times. The chain couples TRBV10-3 to TRBJ1-5, with 12 bases that match TRBD1. CDR1 and CDR2 from the germline V gene are ENHRY and SYGVKD. V gave up 3 bases and J gave up 6 bases; unmatched junction bases: 6. CDR3 length: 16 residues. The CDR3 here is CAISEVGTGGTQPQHF. In nucleotides, the CDR3 is TGTGCCATCAGTGAAGTTGGGACAGGGGGCACTCAGCCCCAGCATTTT.